The rows below give T cell receptor beta chains drawn from one sample of a study of blood T cell repertoires in COVID-19. TCRdb's table, derived via immunoSEQ multiplex PCR, lists solely in-frame clones and lacks some. The data contain roughly 310,000 clones, approximately 87% of them seen just once; the ten biggest clones take up 2.5% to 3.5%. The material sequenced was peripheral blood. These receptors were taken from a woman aged 25-40 years with COVID-19, enrolled during active disease. The CDR3 runs from the conserved cysteine through the conserved F or W. Each record gives: V gene, clone size, D gene, J gene, CDR3 DNA, CDR3 protein. The D gene is left open where the match is weak. Size is omitted from some rows. Given values are once, few, many or a class for expanded clones.

TRBV7-9	-	TRBD1	TRBJ2-1	TGTGCCAGCAGCTTCACAACAGGGGGCTTTGGGGAGCAGTTCTTC	CASSFTTGGFGEQFF
TRBV9	-	TRBD1	TRBJ1-4	TGTGCCAGCAGCGCGTCCGGGACAGGTGAAAAACTGTTTTTT	CASSASGTGEKLFF
TRBV12-5	-	TRBD2	TRBJ2-2	TGTGCTAGTGGTTTGGTCCCAGCGGGAGGGCCGGGCACCGGGGAGCTGTTTTTT	CASGLVPAGGPGTGELFF
TRBV3-1/TRBV3-2	-	-	TRBJ2-5	TGTGCCAGCAGCCAAGTAAGAGGTGAGACCCAGTACTTC	CASSQVRGETQYF
TRBV9	-	-	TRBJ2-7	TGTGCCAGCAGCTCTTCGGACTTAGCCTACGAGCAGTACTTC	CASSSSDLAYEQYF
TRBV18	-	-	TRBJ2-7	TGTGCCAGCTCACCCAGCGAGGGCTCCTACGAGCAGTACTTC	CASSPSEGSYEQYF
TRBV7-9	-	-	TRBJ1-2	TGTGCCAGCAGCTTGTACGGGGACAATGGCTACACCTTC	CASSLYGDNGYTF
TRBV6-5	-	TRBD1	TRBJ1-2	TGTGCCAGCAGTTACGAGGTTTATGGACAGGGGGACGGCTACACCTTC	CASSYEVYGQGDGYTF
TRBV6-5	-	-	TRBJ1-2	TGTGCCAGCAGGGGCACAGAGCCAGTTGGCTACACCTTC	CASRGTEPVGYTF
TRBV19	-	TRBD2	TRBJ2-3	TGTGCCAGTAGTAACCCCTTCCGACTAGCGGGAGGGACAGATACGCAGTATTTT	CASSNPFRLAGGTDTQYF
TRBV3-1/TRBV3-2	-	TRBD2	TRBJ2-3	TGTGCCAGCAGCCATCGGACTAGCGGGAGGGCAGATACGCAGTATTTT	CASSHRTSGRADTQYF
TRBV19	-	-	TRBJ2-3	TGTGCCAGTAGTATAGGGGGTACAGGGATGGCAGATACGCAGTATTTT	CASSIGGTGMADTQYF
TRBV9	-	TRBD1	TRBJ1-1	TGTGCCAGCAGCGGTATAACAGGGGCTATAGCTTTCTTT	CASSGITGAIAFF
TRBV27	-	-	TRBJ1-1	TGTGCCAGCAGTTTAAAGGCAGGGCTAGATATCAGGGCGGAAGCTTTCTTT	CASSLKAGLDIRAEAFF
TRBV14	-	-	TRBJ2-7	TGTGCCAGCAGGCGACAGGCGGGCGACTACGAGCAGTACTTC	CASRRQAGDYEQYF
TRBV6-5	-	TRBD1	TRBJ1-2	TGTGCCAGCAGACTGGACAGGGACTATGGCTACACCTTC	CASRLDRDYGYTF
TRBV5-4	-	-	TRBJ1-1	TGTGCCAGCTATACCGGGGGTGAAGCTTTCTTT	CASYTGGEAFF
TRBV5-1	-	TRBD2	TRBJ2-3	TGCGCCAGCAGCAGGGGACTAGCGGGAGGTTCAGATACGCAGTATTTT	CASSRGLAGGSDTQYF
TRBV12-3/TRBV12-4	few	-	TRBJ1-1	TGTGCCAGCAGTAACGGTATGAACACTGAAGCTTTCTTT	CASSNGMNTEAFF
TRBV27	-	TRBD2	TRBJ2-1	TGTGCCAGCAGTTTCCTACCTAGACTAGCGGGAGAGGGGTACAATGAGCAGTTCTTC	CASSFLPRLAGEGYNEQFF
TRBV6-1	-	-	TRBJ1-2	TGTGCCAGCAGTGAATATTGGGGGGGCGAAGAGGCTGGCTACACCTTC	CASSEYWGGEEAGYTF
TRBV30	-	-	TRBJ1-6	TGTGCCTGGAGCGTCAGTCCTACGGGGTCGAACTCACCCCTCCACTTT	CAWSVSPTGSNSPLHF
TRBV2	-	TRBD1	TRBJ2-7	TGTGCCAGCACCGGAGACAGGGGACCCTACGAGCAGTACTTC	CASTGDRGPYEQYF
TRBV28	-	-	TRBJ1-5	TGTGCCAGCAGTCCTCCCCTCAGGAAAAGCAATCAGCCCCAGCATTTT	CASSPPLRKSNQPQHF
TRBV19	-	TRBD1	TRBJ2-7	TGTGCCAGTAGTAACCAGGACAGGGGCGGCGAGCAGTACTTC	CASSNQDRGGEQYF
TRBV10-2	-	-	TRBJ1-5	TGCGCCAGCAGTGACCCGAGTAAAGGCAATCAGCCCCAGCATTTT	CASSDPSKGNQPQHF
TRBV6-6	-	-	TRBJ2-3	TGTGCCAGCAGACCCGGGACTAGCACAGATACGCAGTATTTT	CASRPGTSTDTQYF
TRBV7-2	-	TRBD1	TRBJ2-2	TGTGCCAGCAGCCACTCACAGGGGGCGGGCACCGGGGAGCTGTTTTTT	CASSHSQGAGTGELFF
TRBV5-6	-	TRBD1	TRBJ1-1	TGTGCCAGCAGCTCGACCCTGACAGGGGAATACACTGAAGCTTTCTTT	CASSSTLTGEYTEAFF
TRBV2	-	-	TRBJ1-6	TGTGCCAGCAGGGACGGAGATTGGCAGGGACCCCTCCACTTT	CASRDGDWQGPLHF
TRBV6-5	-	TRBD1	TRBJ2-7	TGTGCCAGCAGTCCCCCGGGACAGGGGAACGAGCAGTACTTC	CASSPPGQGNEQYF
TRBV6-5	-	-	TRBJ1-3	TGTGCCAGCAGGAACCCGAGTTTCTCTGGAAACACCATATATTTT	CASRNPSFSGNTIYF
TRBV2	-	-	TRBJ2-7	TGTGCCAGCAGTCAGACAGCCTACGAGCAGTACTTC	CASSQTAYEQYF